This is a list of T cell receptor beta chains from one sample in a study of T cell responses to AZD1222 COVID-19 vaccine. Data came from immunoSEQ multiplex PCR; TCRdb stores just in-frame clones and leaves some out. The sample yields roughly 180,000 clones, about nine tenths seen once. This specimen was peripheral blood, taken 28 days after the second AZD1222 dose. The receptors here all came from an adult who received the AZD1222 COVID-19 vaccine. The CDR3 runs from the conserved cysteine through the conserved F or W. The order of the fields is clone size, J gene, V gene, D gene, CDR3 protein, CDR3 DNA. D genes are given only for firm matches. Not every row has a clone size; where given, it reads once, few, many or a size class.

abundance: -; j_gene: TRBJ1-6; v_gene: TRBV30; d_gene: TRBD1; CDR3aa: CAWSGDRDSPLHF; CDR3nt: TGTGCCTGGAGCGGGGACAGGGATTCACCCCTCCACTTT
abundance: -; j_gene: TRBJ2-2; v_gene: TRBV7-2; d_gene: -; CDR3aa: CASSTGTFPGGELFF; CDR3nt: TGTGCCAGCAGCACCGGGACATTTCCTGGCGGGGAGCTGTTTTTT
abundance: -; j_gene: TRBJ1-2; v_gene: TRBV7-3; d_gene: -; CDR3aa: CASSLGGHGYTF; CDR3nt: TGTGCCAGCAGCTTAGGAGGACATGGCTACACCTTC
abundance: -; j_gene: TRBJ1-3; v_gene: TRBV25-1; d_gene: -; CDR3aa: CASSGAGPGNTIYF; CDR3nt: TGTGCCAGCAGTGGGGCGGGCCCTGGAAACACCATATATTTT
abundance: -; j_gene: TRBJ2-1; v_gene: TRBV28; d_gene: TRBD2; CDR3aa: CASSLTSGSSYNEQFF; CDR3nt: TGTGCCAGCAGTTTGACTAGCGGGAGCTCCTACAATGAGCAGTTCTTC
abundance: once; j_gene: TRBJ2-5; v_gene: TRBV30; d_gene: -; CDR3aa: CAWSVPPGETQYF; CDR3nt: TGTGCCTGGAGTGTACCACCAGGAGAGACCCAGTACTTC
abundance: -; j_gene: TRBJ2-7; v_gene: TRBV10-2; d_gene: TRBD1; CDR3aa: CASSVQGRSIEQYF; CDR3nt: TGCGCCAGCAGCGTACAGGGGCGAAGTATCGAGCAGTACTTC
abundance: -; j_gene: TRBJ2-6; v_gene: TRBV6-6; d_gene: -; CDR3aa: CASIASGANVLTF; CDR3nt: TGTGCCAGCATAGCGTCTGGGGCCAACGTCCTGACTTTC
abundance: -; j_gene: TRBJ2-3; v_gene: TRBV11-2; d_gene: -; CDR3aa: CASSSGEGLALSTDTQYF; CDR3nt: TGTGCCAGCAGCTCGGGTGAGGGGTTAGCGTTGAGCACAGATACGCAGTATTTT
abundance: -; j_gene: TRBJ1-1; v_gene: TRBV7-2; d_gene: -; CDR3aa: CASSSRMDTEAFF; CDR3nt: TGTGCCAGCAGCTCGAGGATGGACACTGAAGCTTTCTTT
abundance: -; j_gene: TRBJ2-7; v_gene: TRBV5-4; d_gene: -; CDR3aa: CASSFGGTYEQYF; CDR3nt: TGTGCCAGCAGCTTTGGGGGGACCTACGAGCAGTACTTC
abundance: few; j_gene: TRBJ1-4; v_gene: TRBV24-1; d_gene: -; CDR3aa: CATPGTHGSNEKLFF; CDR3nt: TGTGCCACCCCCGGGACCCACGGAAGCAATGAAAAACTGTTTTTT
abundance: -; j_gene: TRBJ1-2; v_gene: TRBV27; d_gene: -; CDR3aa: CASSFIGDPNYGYTF; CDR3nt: TGTGCCAGCAGTTTTATCGGAGACCCTAACTATGGCTACACCTTC
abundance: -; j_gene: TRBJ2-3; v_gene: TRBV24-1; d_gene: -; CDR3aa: CATSEVVGGPQYF; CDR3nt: TGTGCCACCAGTGAAGTAGTGGGCGGGCCGCAGTATTTT
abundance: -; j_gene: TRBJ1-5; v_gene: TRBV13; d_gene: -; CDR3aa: CASSLGQGTSQPQHF; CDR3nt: TGTGCCAGCAGCTTAGGACAGGGAACGAGTCAGCCCCAGCATTTT
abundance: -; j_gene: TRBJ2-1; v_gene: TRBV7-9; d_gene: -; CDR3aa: CASSLRSSSYNEQFF; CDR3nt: TGTGCCAGCAGCTTGCGGTCGAGCTCCTACAATGAGCAGTTCTTC
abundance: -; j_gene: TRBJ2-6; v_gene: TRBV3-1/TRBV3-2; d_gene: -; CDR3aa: CASSRRDHGANVLTF; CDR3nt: TGTGCCAGCAGCCGCCGGGACCACGGGGCCAACGTCCTGACTTTC
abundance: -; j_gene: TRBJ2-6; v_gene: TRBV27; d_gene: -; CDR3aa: CASAPRRPYSGANVLTF; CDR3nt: TGTGCCAGCGCGCCTCGCCGCCCCTACTCTGGGGCCAACGTCCTGACTTTC
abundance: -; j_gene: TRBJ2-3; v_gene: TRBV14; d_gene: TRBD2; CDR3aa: CASSQERWLADTDTQYF; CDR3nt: TGTGCCAGCAGCCAAGAAAGGTGGCTAGCGGACACAGATACGCAGTATTTT
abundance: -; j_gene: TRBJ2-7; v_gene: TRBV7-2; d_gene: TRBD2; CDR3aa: CASSLVWEGNEQYF; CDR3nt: TGTGCCAGCAGCTTAGTATGGGAGGGCAACGAGCAGTACTTC
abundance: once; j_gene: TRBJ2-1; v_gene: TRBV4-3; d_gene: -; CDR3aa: CASSQELLVGNEQFF; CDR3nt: TGCGCCAGCAGCCAAGAGTTACTAGTCGGCAATGAGCAGTTCTTC
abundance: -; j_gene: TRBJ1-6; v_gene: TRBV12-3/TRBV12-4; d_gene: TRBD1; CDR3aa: CASRTGGNSPLHF; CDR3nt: TGTGCCAGCAGAACAGGGGGCAATTCACCCCTCCACTTT
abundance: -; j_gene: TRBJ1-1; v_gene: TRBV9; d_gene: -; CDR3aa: CASSVWDMNTEAFF; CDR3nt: TGTGCCAGCAGCGTTTGGGATATGAACACTGAAGCTTTCTTT
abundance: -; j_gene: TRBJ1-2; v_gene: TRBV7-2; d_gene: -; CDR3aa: CASSLDTGRSYGYTF; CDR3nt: TGTGCCAGCAGCTTAGACACGGGGCGGTCCTATGGCTACACCTTC
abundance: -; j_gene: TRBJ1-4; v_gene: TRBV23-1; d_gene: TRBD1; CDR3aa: CASSQSRAGGKDIEKLFF; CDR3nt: TGCGCCAGCAGTCAATCAAGGGCAGGGGGCAAAGATATTGAAAAACTGTTTTTT
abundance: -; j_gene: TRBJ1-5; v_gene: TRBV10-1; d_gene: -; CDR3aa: CASSEGGNQPQHF; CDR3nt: TGCGCCAGCAGTGAGGGAGGGAATCAGCCCCAGCATTTT
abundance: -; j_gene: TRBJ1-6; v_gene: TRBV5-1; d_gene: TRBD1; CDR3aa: CASSSRQGRYSPLHF; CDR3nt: TGCGCCAGCAGCTCCCGACAGGGAAGGTATTCACCCCTCCACTTT
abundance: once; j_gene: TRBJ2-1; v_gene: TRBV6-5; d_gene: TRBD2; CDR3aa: CASSYTVAGGEQFF; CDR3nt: TGTGCCAGCAGTTACACCGTAGCGGGGGGCGAGCAGTTCTTC
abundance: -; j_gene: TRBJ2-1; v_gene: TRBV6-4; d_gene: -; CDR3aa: CASSREGDWVEQFF; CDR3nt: TGTGCCAGCAGCCGAGAGGGTGATTGGGTTGAGCAGTTCTTC
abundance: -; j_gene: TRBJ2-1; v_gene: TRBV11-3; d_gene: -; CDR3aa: CASSPGPRGNEQFF; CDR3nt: TGTGCCAGCAGCCCAGGACCAAGGGGGAATGAGCAGTTCTTC
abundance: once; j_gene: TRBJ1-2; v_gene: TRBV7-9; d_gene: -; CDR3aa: CASSLRSGPYGYTF; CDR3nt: TGTGCCAGCAGCTTAAGGTCAGGCCCCTATGGCTACACCTTC
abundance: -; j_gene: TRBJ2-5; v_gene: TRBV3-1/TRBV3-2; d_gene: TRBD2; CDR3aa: CASSQVLSGSQETQYF; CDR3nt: TGTGCCAGCAGCCAAGTTCTTAGCGGGAGCCAAGAGACCCAGTACTTC
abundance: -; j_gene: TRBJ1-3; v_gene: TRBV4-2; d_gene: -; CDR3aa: CASSQDRASGNTIYF; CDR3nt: TGTGCCAGCAGCCAAGACCGAGCCTCTGGAAACACCATATATTTT
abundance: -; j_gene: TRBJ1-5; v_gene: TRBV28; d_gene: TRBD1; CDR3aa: CASSKRQGRQPQHF; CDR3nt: TGTGCCAGCAGTAAAAGACAGGGCCGTCAGCCCCAGCATTTT
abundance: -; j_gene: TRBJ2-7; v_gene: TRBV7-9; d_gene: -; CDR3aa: CASSATGYEQYF; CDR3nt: TGTGCCAGCAGCGCTACAGGATACGAGCAGTACTTC
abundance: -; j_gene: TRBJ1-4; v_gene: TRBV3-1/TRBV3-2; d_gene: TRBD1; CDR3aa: CASSQNPGQGTGEKLFF; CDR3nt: TGTGCCAGCAGCCAAAACCCGGGACAGGGGACGGGGGAAAAACTGTTTTTT
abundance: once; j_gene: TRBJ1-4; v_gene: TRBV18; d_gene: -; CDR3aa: CASSPGNEKLFF; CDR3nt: TGTGCCAGCTCACCGGGTAATGAAAAACTGTTTTTT
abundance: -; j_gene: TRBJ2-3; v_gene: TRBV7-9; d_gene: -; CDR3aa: CASSLGQGGTDTQYF; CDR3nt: TGTGCCAGCAGCTTAGGCCAGGGGGGGACAGATACGCAGTATTTT
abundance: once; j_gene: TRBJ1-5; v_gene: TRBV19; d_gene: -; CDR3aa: CATQDPRRLPVSNQPQHF; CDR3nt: TGTGCCACCCAGGACCCCAGACGTTTACCCGTTAGCAATCAGCCCCAGCATTTT
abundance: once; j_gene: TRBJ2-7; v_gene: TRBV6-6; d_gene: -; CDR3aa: CASSSRDPYEQYF; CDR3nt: TGTGCCAGCAGTTCGAGAGACCCCTACGAGCAGTACTTC
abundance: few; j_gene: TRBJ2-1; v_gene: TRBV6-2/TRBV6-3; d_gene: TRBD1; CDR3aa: CASSPFLGQGAFQNEQFF; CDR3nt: TGTGCCAGCAGTCCCTTCCTAGGCCAGGGGGCTTTTCAAAATGAGCAGTTCTTC
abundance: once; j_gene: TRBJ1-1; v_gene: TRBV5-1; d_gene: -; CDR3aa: CASSPDGQNTEAFF; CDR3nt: TGCGCCAGCAGCCCAGACGGGCAGAACACTGAAGCTTTCTTT
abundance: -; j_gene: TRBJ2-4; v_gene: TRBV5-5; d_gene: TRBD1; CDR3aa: CASSTGQGGIKAKNIQYF; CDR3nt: TGTGCCAGCAGCACGGGACAGGGAGGAATAAAAGCCAAAAACATTCAGTACTTC
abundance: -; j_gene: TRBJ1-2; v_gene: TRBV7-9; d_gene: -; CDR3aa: CASSFGGGDYGYTF; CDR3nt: TGTGCCAGCAGCTTCGGGGGCGGGGACTATGGCTACACCTTC
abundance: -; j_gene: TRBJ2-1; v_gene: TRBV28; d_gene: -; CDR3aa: CASHPSGRNEQFF; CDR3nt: TGTGCCAGCCACCCGTCAGGGAGGAATGAGCAGTTCTTC
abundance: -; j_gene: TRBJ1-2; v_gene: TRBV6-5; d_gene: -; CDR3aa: CASSYSLAGRPYTF; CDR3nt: TGTGCCAGCAGTTACTCGTTAGCCGGGAGACCGTACACCTTC
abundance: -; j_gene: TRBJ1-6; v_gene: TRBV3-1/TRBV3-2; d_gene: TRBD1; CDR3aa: CASSPSPGQNSPLHF; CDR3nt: TGTGCCAGCAGCCCAAGCCCGGGACAGAATTCACCCCTCCACTTT
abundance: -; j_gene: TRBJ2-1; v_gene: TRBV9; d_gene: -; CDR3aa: CASSVASRDNEQFF; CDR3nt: TGTGCCAGCAGCGTAGCATCCAGGGACAATGAGCAGTTCTTC
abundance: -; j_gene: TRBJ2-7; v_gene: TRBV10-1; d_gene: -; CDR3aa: CASSESHEQYF; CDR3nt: TGCGCCAGCAGTGAGTCGCACGAGCAGTACTTC
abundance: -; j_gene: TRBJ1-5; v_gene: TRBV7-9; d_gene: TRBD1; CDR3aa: CASSFRGSNQPQHF; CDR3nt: TGTGCCAGCAGCTTCAGGGGGAGCAATCAGCCCCAGCATTTT
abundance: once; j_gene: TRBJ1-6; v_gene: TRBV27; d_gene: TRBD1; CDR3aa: CASGTGSPPSPLHF; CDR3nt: TGTGCCAGCGGGACAGGGTCCCCGCCCTCACCCCTCCACTTT
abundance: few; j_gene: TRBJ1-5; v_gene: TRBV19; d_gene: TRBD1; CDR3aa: CASSIEGQGVQPQHF; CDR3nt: TGTGCCAGTAGTATAGAAGGACAGGGGGTTCAGCCCCAGCATTTT